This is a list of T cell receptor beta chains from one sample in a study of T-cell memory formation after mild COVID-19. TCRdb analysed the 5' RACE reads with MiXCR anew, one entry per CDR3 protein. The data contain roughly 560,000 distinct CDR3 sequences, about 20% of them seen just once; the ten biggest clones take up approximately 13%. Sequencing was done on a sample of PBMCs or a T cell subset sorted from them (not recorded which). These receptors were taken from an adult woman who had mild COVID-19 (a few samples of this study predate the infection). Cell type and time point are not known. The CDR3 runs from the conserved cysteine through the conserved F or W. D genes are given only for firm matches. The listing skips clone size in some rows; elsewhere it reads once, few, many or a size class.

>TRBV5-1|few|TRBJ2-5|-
CASSLASRTQYF
TGCGCCAGCAGCTTAGCCTCTCGGACCCAGTACTTC
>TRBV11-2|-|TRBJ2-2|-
CASSEGRRRDPNTGELFF
TGTGCCAGCAGCGAGGGTCGAAGGCGGGACCCGAACACCGGGGAGCTGTTTTTT
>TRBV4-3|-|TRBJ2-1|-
CASSQDIPSEARYNEQFF
TGCGCCAGCAGCCAAGATATACCCTCGGAGGCCCGCTACAATGAGCAGTTCTTC
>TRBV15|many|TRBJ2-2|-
CATSTLVWNTGELFF
TGTGCCACCAGCACACTAGTGTGGAACACCGGGGAGCTGTTTTTT
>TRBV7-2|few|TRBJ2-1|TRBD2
CASSLGLAGPNEQFF
TGTGCCAGCAGCCTGGGACTAGCGGGACCCAATGAGCAGTTCTTC
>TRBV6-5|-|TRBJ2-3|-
CASRTRGIADTQYF
TGTGCCAGCAGGACAAGGGGGATCGCAGATACGCAGTATTTT
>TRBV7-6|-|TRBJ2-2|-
CASSPGTKSRTGELFF
TGTGCCAGCAGCCCCGGGACAAAAAGTAGGACCGGGGAGCTGTTTTTT
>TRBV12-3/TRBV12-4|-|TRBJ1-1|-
CASALEEAPEAFF
TGTGCCAGCGCTTTGGAGGAGGCTCCTGAAGCTTTCTTT
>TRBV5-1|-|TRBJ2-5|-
CASSSGTSAETQYF
TGCGCCAGCAGCTCCGGGACTTCGGCAGAGACCCAGTACTTC
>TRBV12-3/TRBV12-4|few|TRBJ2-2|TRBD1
CASSPHSLQGKYTGELFF
TGTGCCAGCAGTCCCCATTCATTACAGGGGAAATACACCGGGGAGCTGTTTTTT
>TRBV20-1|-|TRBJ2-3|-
CSATPSEAQYF
TGCAGTGCTACACCTAGCGAGGCGCAGTATTTT
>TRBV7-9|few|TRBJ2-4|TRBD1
CASSLHPQGLAKNIQYF
TGTGCCAGCAGCTTACACCCACAGGGGCTAGCCAAAAACATTCAGTACTTC
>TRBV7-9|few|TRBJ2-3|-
CASSPFSTDTQYF
TGTGCCAGCAGCCCTTTTAGCACAGATACGCAGTATTTT
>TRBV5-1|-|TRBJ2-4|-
CASSPMFRGVAKNIQYF
TGCGCCAGCAGCCCGATGTTCCGAGGAGTAGCCAAAAACATTCAGTACTTC
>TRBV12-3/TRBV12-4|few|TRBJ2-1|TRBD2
CASSALAGVAGEQFF
TGTGCCAGTTCCGCCTTAGCGGGAGTAGCGGGTGAGCAGTTCTTC
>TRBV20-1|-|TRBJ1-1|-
CSARNRMSTEAFF
TGCAGTGCTAGAAACCGTATGAGCACTGAAGCTTTCTTT
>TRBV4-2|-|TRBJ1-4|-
CASSQDWTGATNEKLFF
TGTGCCAGCAGCCAAGATTGGACGGGAGCAACTAATGAAAAACTGTTTTTT
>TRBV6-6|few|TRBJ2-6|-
CASSYSMTRYPSGANVLTF
TGTGCCAGCAGTTACTCGATGACACGATACCCCTCTGGGGCCAACGTCCTGACTTTC
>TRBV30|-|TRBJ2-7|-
CAWSVFEPEYEQYF
TGTGCCTGGAGTGTGTTTGAACCAGAGTACGAGCAGTACTTC
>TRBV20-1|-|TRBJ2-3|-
CSPTRGSTASTDTQYF
TGCAGCCCTACGAGGGGATCTACCGCTAGCACAGATACGCAGTATTTT
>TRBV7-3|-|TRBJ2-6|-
CASSLMREANVLTF
TGTGCCAGCAGCCTTATGCGAGAGGCCAACGTCCTGACTTTC
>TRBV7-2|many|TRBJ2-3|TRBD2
CASSYRRLAGQDTQYF
TGTGCCAGCAGTTATAGACGACTAGCGGGGCAAGATACGCAGTATTTT
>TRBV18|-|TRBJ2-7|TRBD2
CASSPGGLAVYEQYF
TGTGCCAGCTCACCAGGGGGACTAGCGGTCTACGAGCAGTACTTC
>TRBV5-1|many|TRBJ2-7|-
CASPRCKQYF
TGCGCCAGCCCCCGTTGTAAGCAGTACTTC